One T cell receptor beta chain is described in this entry. Its antigen is not identified. This sample is drawn from a study of T cells in localized non-small cell lung cancer. Regarding the study as a whole: When the top 100 tumor clones were examined, a median around 50 of them also appeared in the adjacent lung, which was paired and uninvolved. Sequencing involved a lone tumor region, leaving heterogeneity possible. Greater blood T cell density accompanied longer overall survival. Measurement of T cell clonality placed uninvolved adjacent lung highest, above the level in tumor.

Generated by immunoSEQ multiplex PCR, the TCRdb table keeps only in-frame clones and is missing some. The sample comprises approximately 26,000 clones, approximately 81% of which are singletons, and 9.5% to 10% rests with the top ten. The V gene's germline CDR1 is SGHRS and CDR2 YFSETQ. The CDR3 sequence is 16 residues long. With 2 bases removed from V and 2 bases from J, the gap between germline ends came to 14 bases. The V gene is TRBV5-1, the J gene TRBJ1-3; a possible D gene is TRBD1 (5 bases). The source material was peripheral blood, sampled before any cancer treatment. This sequence was found in a man aged 35 to 69 with stage III squamous cell lung carcinoma. In DNA form, the CDR3 reads TGCGCCAGCAGCTTAAGGACCGGGGCCGCTGGAAACACCATATATTTT. It yields the protein CASSLRTGAAGNTIYF.